Only a few counts were recorded for the clone carrying this T cell receptor (beta chain). This record belongs to a study of blood T cell repertoires in COVID-19. The repertoire was sequenced with immunoSEQ multiplex PCR; TCRdb's copy has only in-frame clones and lacks some. The table has over 75,000 clones, roughly 90% seen once. V lost 2 bases and J lost 5, with 9 bases in between. This CDR3 is 13 amino acids long. The clonotype comes from a human donor with active COVID-19. The donor label of this sample is uncertain. The chain couples TRBV12-3 or TRBV12-4 to TRBJ2-5; a weak D match, TRBD2 (5 bases). Sequencing used peripheral blood. For the CDR3, the DNA is TGTGCCAGCAGTTTAAGTTCGGGGGAGACCCAGTACTTC. Its protein product is CASSLSSGETQYF.